This TCR beta chain was recovered during a study of shared clonotypes between healthy human individuals. Study-level background: Researchers assigned three CD4 naive, three CD4 memory, two CD8 naive and one CD8 memory plate to each donor.

Whole-study results and caveats: Rarefaction gave evidence that sorted-subset sequencing remained incomplete despite large depth.

Sorted subsets were amplified in replicate PCRs using around 0.2 ug DNA, 30,000 to 35,000 T cell genomes. The repertoire was sequenced with immunoSEQ multiplex PCR; TCRdb's copy has only in-frame clones and lacks some. This table holds about 680,000 clones, about 90% found once. CD45RO-negative CD8 cells positively selected for CCR7 made up the naive population, which excluded terminally differentiated effector memory CD45RA+ cells. HIV-negative, healthy adults without recent acute infections or vaccinations were the donors. Per germline, CDR1 SNHLY and CDR2 FYNNEI. The CDR3 has 11 amino acids. Comments on this clone: Its specificity is not known.

The chain carries TRBV2 and TRBJ2-1; unclear D gene. Material: naive CD8+ T cells sorted from blood. The receptor was derived from a man aged 25 to 40 in good health. The DNA for the CDR3 is TGTGCTACCCGCAGGAACAATGAGCAGTTCTTC. Translation gives CATRRNNEQFF.